This T cell receptor beta chain is drawn from a study of blood T cell repertoires in COVID-19 (TCRdb year 2020). With respect to the entire study: Samples covering the acute and convalescent phases of COVID-19 were provided by collaborators in the United States, Italy and Spain. The sample metadata nearly always contained a de-identified subject ID, COVID-19 status, age in years and sex. HLA class I and class II types, where available, came from metadata supplied by the sample provider rather than from assay-based typing. A freely available public database, intended as a resource for researchers studying the immune response to SARS-CoV-2, is where the repertoires were released. The samples were drawn from the first 160 participants of the ongoing ImmuneRACE study and from some 1,300 subjects provided by 6 global collaborators. Deeply sampled blood TCRbeta repertoires from subjects exposed to, actively infected with, or recovered from COVID-19 were included in the dataset. The material from the prospective study consisted of cDNA or gDNA derived from T cells, B-cell-depleted T cells, or PBMCs. The study at large found these results: The amount of clinical and demographic metadata varied by source and participant and was provided uncurated.

The CDR3 runs 14 residues from the cysteine to the phenylalanine. Only CDR3 DNA is held: 42 bases, read in frame from base 1. The germline V gene supplies CDR1 MNHNS and CDR2 SASEGT. The junction carries 11 bases between V and J, which are trimmed by 1 base and 7 bases respectively. The immunoSEQ Assay, a bias-controlled multiplex PCR, was used to amplify TCRbeta CDR3 regions from genomic DNA. In the original analysis: The number of nucleated cells in each sample was estimated from the amplification of reference gene primers within the assay. To quantify the absolute abundance of each unique TCRbeta CDR3 rearrangement, sequence reads were collapsed and filtered. For each sample, productive Simpson clonality was calculated by taking the square root of Simpson's diversity index across productive rearrangements. TCRdb retrieved this table from immuneACCESS and kept in-frame rearrangements only. Not all clones are present; in checked studies, unresolved V genes account for under half, and no reason is known for the remainder. The V and J calls and the clone size are those of that table, but D and trimming were determined from the DNA. This sample lists about 270,000 clones; roughly nine tenths were detected once. The ten largest make up 2.4% of the sample.

Participants in the prospective study were aged 18 to 89 years, lived in about two dozen United States geographic areas, and enrolled through a virtual design. To assign participants to cohorts, the prospective study relied on clinical history that participants themselves reported in a screening survey and a study questionnaire. Recovered participants in ImmuneRACE Cohort 3 were defined as having two consecutive negative NP/OP PCR tests, clearance from a healthcare professional, or resolution of symptoms. In the prospective study, whole blood, serum and a nasopharyngeal or oropharyngeal swab were collected from each participant by mobile phlebotomists. Over a roughly two-month period, participants in the prospective study had the option of providing additional blood draws and questionnaires. Before DNA extraction, prospective study blood samples were shipped either frozen or at room temperature.

Of note for this clone: What antigen it recognizes has not been identified. Qualities for individual bases were not recorded, and no much larger clone is one base off.

Specimen: PBMCs or T cells enriched from blood (not recorded which). This TCR came from a woman aged 18-29 years who had recovered from COVID-19. The sequence is built from TRBV6-1 and TRBJ1-5, with the D gene not confidently named. The sequenced DNA: TGTGCCAGCAGTGAAGGTCCAGTATACCAGCCCCAGCATTTT. It specifies CASSEGPVYQPQHF.